The present T cell receptor beta chain was sequenced within a study of low-dose radiotherapy and immunotherapy resistance in tumors (dated by TCRdb to between 2022 and 2023). The study in broad terms: Cohort 1 received 0.5 Gy per fraction every 2 weeks, with a prescribed total PTV dose of 6.5 Gy. For Cohort 2, the dose was 1 Gy per fraction given every two weeks, adding up to 13 Gy in total across 26 weeks. Nivolumab and ipilimumab were both given intravenously, with nivolumab at a 240 mg flat dose every two weeks and ipilimumab at 1 mg/kg every six weeks. Starting on cycle 1 day 1, patients took 300 mg of aspirin by mouth once daily for four cycles. Eight patients were included in the translational analysis, namely three from the first dose cohort plus the first five from the second dose cohort. Trial participants were not randomized into treatment groups. Cyclophosphamide 200 mg/m2 was given intravenously every two weeks, one day before each radiation and immunotherapy administration.

The sequencing machine was an Illumina HiSeq 2500. First-strand cDNA was synthesized using Superscript III and a set of TRAV- and TRBV-specific primers, so that both TCRalpha and TCRbeta chains were covered. TCRs were amplified with Phusion for 20 PCR cycles, with a constant-region primer paired with the adapter attached to the V primers. The MessageAmp II aRNA Amplification Kit was used to amplify the isolated mRNA, with in vitro transcription run for approximately 15 hours at 37 degrees C. The Dynabeads mRNA DIRECT Purification Kit was used to isolate the mRNA for TCR sequencing. Indexed Illumina adapters were added in a second Phusion PCR of around 27 cycles, and the PCR products were purified with AMPure XP beads. Turning to the authors' computational methods: Using custom Perl scripts, TCR sequences encoding the same protein were pooled, out-of-frame sequences were removed, and the abundance of each clonotype was computed. Any TCR sequence supported by only a single read was excluded from analysis. The metrics used to describe the repertoires included Shannon entropy, Gini index, clonality, richness, and the frequency of TCRs shared between repertoires. TCRdb reworked the public reads: Q25 trimming with fastp, MiXCR clone assembly, productive beta chains retained. Records with the same CDR3 protein are collapsed into one entry carrying the most frequent genes and DNA. TCRdb, not the original authors, processed these V and J calls. The sample profile shows roughly 95,000 distinct CDR3 sequences; 20% to 25% of them were found once. Around 13% of the sample is in the top ten clones.

The sample's time point label, in plain terms: after trial treatment. The sample's treatment or condition, from its label and the paper: LDRT plus nivolumab, ipilimumab, low-dose cyclophosphamide and aspirin (RACIN trial). The donors came from RACIN, which was a single-arm phase I dose-escalation trial that paired nivolumab and ipilimumab with aspirin, low-dose cyclophosphamide and low-dose radiotherapy. Patients were eligible if they had advanced solid tumors that were TIL-negative. To note about this clonotype: The clone's antigen remains unknown. No base-level quality is on record; no much larger clone is a single base apart.

Per the germline V gene, SGHTA is the CDR1 and FQGNSA is the CDR2. Including cysteine and phenylalanine, the CDR3 has 21 amino acids. Of the read, only the CDR3 DNA is kept; its 63 bases are in frame from base 1. Cut back by 5 bases and 0 bases, the V and J ends lie 29 bases apart. The chain was built from TRBV7-2 and TRBJ1-5; no D segment can be confidently identified. This sequence was found in a female donor with ovarian cancer. Material: PBMCs, obtained after low-dose radiotherapy plus immunotherapy. The CDR3 reads CASSPGQYSNQPQYSNQPQHF. The base sequence is TGTGCCAGCAGCCCCGGCCAGTATAGCAATCAGCCCCAGTATAGCAATCAGCCCCAGCATTTT.